This passage covers 21 T cell receptor beta chains from one sample sequenced in a study of T cell repertoires in cytomegalovirus infection. MiXCR, applied by TCRdb to the reads, yields one record per CDR3 protein. The sample consists of about 190,000 distinct CDR3 sequences, 28% of them appearing once. The material sequenced was PBMCs. The receptor set was obtained from a human donor in good health (CMV status not recorded). Some clones in this sample may be carry-over from other donors' samples.

At least ten counts were recorded for this clonotype. This sequence joins TRBV11-2 and TRBJ1-4, with D possibly TRBD1 on 5 matching bases. The CDR3 contains 15 residues. Germline-derived CDR1 and CDR2 are SGHAT and FQNNGV. The V gene lost 0 bases and the J gene lost 0 bases, with 5 bases spanning the gap. In DNA form, the CDR3 reads TGTGCCAGCAGCTTAGACAGGGCAACTAATGAAAAACTGTTTTTT. This sequence encodes CASSLDRATNEKLFF.

This clonotype has just a few counts. This chain joins TRBV14 and TRBJ1-2; 8 nucleotides align to TRBD1. Germline CDR1 SGHDN, CDR2 FVKESK. The V segment lost 0 bases and the J segment 6 bases; nucleotides outside the gene matches: 6. The CDR3 runs to 15 residues. CDR3 in amino acids: CASSQDWQGADGYTF. CDR3 sequence (DNA): TGTGCCAGCAGCCAAGATTGGCAGGGGGCAGATGGCTACACCTTC.

The chain is built from TRBV6-5 and TRBJ1-4; no clear D. Germline values: CDR1 MNHEY, CDR2 SVGAGI. CDR3 length: 14 residues. The V and J ends lost 8 bases and 3 bases respectively, with 13 bases between them. CDR3 nucleotide sequence: TGTGCCAGCTGCACGCTCCGAGCTAATGAAAAACTGTTTTTT. This sequence encodes CASCTLRANEKLFF.

CDR3 coding DNA: TGCAGTGCACAGGGGCGGGACAATGAGCAGTTCTTC. It translates to CSAQGRDNEQFF. The chain links TRBV20-1 to TRBJ2-1; 7 bases match TRBD1. CDR1 and CDR2 from the germline V gene are DFQATT and SNEGSKA (reference sequence). After removal of 6 bases from V and 5 bases from J, the junction contained 4 bases not matched to a gene. This CDR3 has 12 residues.

This clonotype was seen repeatedly, ten times or more. This chain uses TRBV7-2 with TRBJ2-5, with 7 bases identical to TRBD1. The germline gives CDR1 SGHTA, CDR2 FQGNSA. This CDR3 region has 14 residues. J was trimmed by 5 bases and V by 2 bases; bases with no gene match: 5. In DNA form, the CDR3 reads TGTGCCAGCAGCTTAAGCAGGGGGATGGAGACCCAGTACTTC. Translating it yields CASSLSRGMETQYF.

There are a few counts of this clonotype. The chain couples TRBV14 to TRBJ2-5, with no clear D. Germline CDR1 and CDR2: SGHDN and FVKESK. The CDR3 contains 11 residues. V was clipped by 5 bases and J by 4 bases, with 5 bases between them. CDR3 nucleotides: TGTGCCAGCAGCTATACAGAGACCCAGTACTTC. This sequence encodes CASSYTETQYF.

The chain couples TRBV5-5 to TRBJ2-2; D gene uncertain. The germline V gene encodes CDR1 SGHKS and CDR2 YYEKEE (reference sequence). The CDR3 sequence is 13 residues long. Trimming removed 3 bases at V and 3 bases at J, with 6 bases between. CDR3: CASSWSDTGELFF. DNA for the CDR3: TGTGCCAGCAGCTGGTCGGACACCGGGGAGCTGTTTTTT.

The rearrangement uses TRBV7-2 and TRBJ2-7, with 8 bases aligning to TRBD1. The junction had 3 bases not matched to a gene; V was cut back by 2 bases and J by 3 bases. Germline V CDR1 and CDR2: SGHTA, FQGNSA. This CDR3 contains 14 residues. The DNA of the CDR3 is TGTGCCAGCAGCTTAACAGGGGGAATCTACGAGCAGTACTTC. This sequence encodes CASSLTGGIYEQYF.

A remark on this clonotype: A read error may be the cause here, since a much bigger clone is one base away. The rearrangement links TRBV7-2 to TRBJ2-1, with 8 bases matching TRBD2. V dropped 3 bases and J dropped 3; count of bases not matched to a gene: 4. CDR3 length: 15 amino acids. CDR1 is SGHTA, CDR2 FQGNSA, per germline. The CDR3 nucleotides read TGTGCCAGCAGCTTGGCAGCGGGGGACTACAATGAGCAGTTCTTC. Translation: CASSLAAGDYNEQFF. Full variable domain (missing parts from reference TRBV7-2 and TRBJ2-1): GAGVSQSPSNKVTEKGKDVELRCDPISGHTALYWYRQSLGQGLEFLIYFQGNSAPDKSGLPSDRFSAERTGGSVSTLTIQRTQQEDSAVYLCASSLAAGDYNEQFFGPGTRLTVL.

This chain connects TRBV5-6 to TRBJ2-3; D not certain. This CDR3 contains 17 residues. Deletions cut 0 bases from V and 2 bases from J, with 16 bases between. Per germline, CDR1 SGHDT and CDR2 YYEEEE. This chain's CDR3 is CASSLDGSSRATDTQYF. The CDR3 bases are TGTGCCAGCAGCTTGGACGGCTCCAGCCGAGCCACAGATACGCAGTATTTT.

In regard to this clonotype: It may be a read error: a sequence one base away is much more abundant. The chain carries TRBV7-2 and TRBJ1-2; unclear D gene. Trimming pared 4 bases from V and 7 bases from J, leaving 13 bases between. Germline-derived CDR1 and CDR2 are SGHTA and FQGNSA. The CDR3 consists of 13 residues. CDR3 protein: CASSSVRHSGYTF. The DNA of the CDR3 is TGTGCCAGCAGCTCCGTCCGCCATTCTGGCTACACCTTC.

A few counts support this clonotype. The rearrangement links TRBV4-1 to TRBJ1-1; perhaps TRBD1 as D (5 bases). The V end lost 0 bases, the J end lost 5 bases, and 19 bases lay between the germline ends. The CDR3 is made up of 17 amino acids. Germline CDR1 MGHRA, CDR2 YSYEKL. The DNA for the CDR3 is TGCGCCAGCAGCCAAGACATTACCCTAGGGGATCGGACTGAAGCTTTCTTT. Encoded protein: CASSQDITLGDRTEAFF.

This clonotype was counted ten times or more. The chain uses TRBV11-2 and TRBJ2-1; unclear D gene. With 1 base removed from V and 0 bases from J, the gap between germline ends came to 7 bases. CDR1 is SGHAT and CDR2 is FQNNGV in the germline V gene. CDR3 length: 15 residues. CDR3 region: CASSLVTTSYNEQFF. For the CDR3, the DNA is TGTGCCAGCAGCTTAGTGACCACCTCCTACAATGAGCAGTTCTTC. The whole variable domain, remainder taken from reference TRBV11-2 and TRBJ2-1, is EAGVAQSPRYKIIEKRQSVAFWCNPISGHATLYWYQQILGQGPKLLIQFQNNGVVDDSQLPKDRFSAERLKGVDSTLKIQPAKLEDSAVYLCASSLVTTSYNEQFFGPGTRLTVL.

For this clonotype: A much larger clone differs from this one at a single base, so this may be a read error. This rearrangement joins TRBV11-2 to TRBJ1-4, with D uncertain. The CDR3 extends over 14 amino acids. From germline, CDR1 is SGHAT and CDR2 FQNNGV. The CDR3, as DNA: TGTGCCAGCAGCTTAGATCTCCAGGAGGAAAACCTGTTTTTT. Amino acids: CASSLDLQEENLFF. The entire variable domain, with the rest obtained from reference TRBV11-2 and TRBJ1-4, is as follows: EAGVAQSPRYKIIEKRQSVAFWCNPISGHATLYWYQQILGQGPKLLIQFQNNGVVDDSQLPKDRFSAERLKGVDSTLKIQPAKLEDSAVYLCASSLDLQEENLFFGSGTQLSVL.

In its sample, this clonotype was seen once. Compared with germline, one end of the junction differs, possibly owing to a read error. J is TRBJ2-2 and V is TRBV7-2, with D unresolved. Germline loops: CDR1 SGHTA, CDR2 FQGNSA. CDR3 length equals 12 residues. The CDR3 DNA is TGTGCCAGCTGCTTAGCCACCGAGGAGCTGTTTTTT. It encodes CASCLATEELFF.

This clonotype has just a few counts. The chain links TRBV11-2 to TRBJ2-7; D is perhaps TRBD1 (5 bases). Germline V gene data show CDR1 as SGHAT and CDR2 as FQNNGV. Between the trimmed V and J ends, which lost 5 bases and 3 bases, there was a span of 14 bases. The CDR3 is 14 residues long. CDR3 region: CASSLGHAGYEQYF. The CDR3 nucleotides read TGTGCCAGCAGCCTCGGACATGCCGGCTACGAGCAGTACTTC.

This clonotype was counted ten times or more. This chain uses TRBV7-3 with TRBJ1-1, with TRBD1 matching over 7 bases. With 3 bases clipped from V and 5 bases from J, the junction kept 6 bases outside the gene matches. CDR3 size: 14 residues. Per germline, CDR1 SGHTA and CDR2 FQGTGA. CDR3 nucleotide sequence: TGTGCCAGCAGCTTGGAGGGGGCGAGTACTGAAGCTTTCTTT. This encodes CASSLEGASTEAFF.

In its sample, this clonotype was seen a few times. The rearrangement links TRBV19 to TRBJ2-3; 13 positions match TRBD2. The germline V gene has CDR1 LNHDA and CDR2 SQIVND (reference sequence). V lost 5 bases to trimming and J lost 2 bases; unmatched junction nucleotides: 4. This CDR3 comprises 16 residues. The CDR3 sequence is CASSGGLAGDTDTQYF. The CDR3 coding sequence is TGTGCCAGTAGTGGCGGACTAGCGGGGGACACAGATACGCAGTATTTT.

This clonotype was seen many times. The V call is TRBV7-2, the J call TRBJ1-1; D gene ambiguous. CDR1 and CDR2 (germline): SGHTA, FQGNSA. Trimming took 5 bases from V and 10 from J, leaving 17 bases between them. This CDR3 is built from 13 residues. CDR3: CASSPGPPLPAFF. The DNA of the CDR3 is TGTGCCAGCAGCCCGGGCCCCCCTCTCCCAGCTTTCTTT. The variable domain in full, completed from reference TRBV7-2 and TRBJ1-1, reads GAGVSQSPSNKVTEKGKDVELRCDPISGHTALYWYRQSLGQGLEFLIYFQGNSAPDKSGLPSDRFSAERTGGSVSTLTIQRTQQEDSAVYLCASSPGPPLPAFFGQGTRLTVV.

The CDR3 DNA reads as TGTGCCAGCAGTGAAGCGGAGACAGGGGACTATAATTCACCCCTCCACTTT. This gives the protein CASSEAETGDYNSPLHF. The chain is built from TRBV2 and TRBJ1-6; 8 bases match TRBD1. The junction had 4 bases not matched to a gene; V was cut back by 0 bases and J by 3 bases. Germline loops: CDR1 SNHLY, CDR2 FYNNEI. CDR3 length: 17 residues.

This clonotype was observed a few times. The chain couples TRBV6-1 to TRBJ2-5; weak D call: TRBD2 (5 bases). Germline V gene sequence: CDR1 MNHNS, CDR2 SASEGT. V lost 5 bases, J lost 5 bases, and 12 bases lay in between. The CDR3 consists of 13 residues. DNA for the CDR3: TGTGCCAGCAGTTCCAACCGCGGGGAGACCCAGTACTTC. Translated, it gives CASSSNRGETQYF.